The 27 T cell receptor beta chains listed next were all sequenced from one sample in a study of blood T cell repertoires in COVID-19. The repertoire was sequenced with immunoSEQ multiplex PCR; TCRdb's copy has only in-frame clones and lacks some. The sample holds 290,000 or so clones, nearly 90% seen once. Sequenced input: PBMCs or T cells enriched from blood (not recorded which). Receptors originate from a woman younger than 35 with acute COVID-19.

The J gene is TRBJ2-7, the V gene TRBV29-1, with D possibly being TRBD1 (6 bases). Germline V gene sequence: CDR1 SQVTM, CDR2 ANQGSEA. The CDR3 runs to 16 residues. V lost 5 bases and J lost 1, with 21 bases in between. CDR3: CSVKGVYRASSYEQYF. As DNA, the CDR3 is TGCAGCGTTAAAGGGGTATACAGGGCGTCTTCCTACGAGCAGTACTTC.

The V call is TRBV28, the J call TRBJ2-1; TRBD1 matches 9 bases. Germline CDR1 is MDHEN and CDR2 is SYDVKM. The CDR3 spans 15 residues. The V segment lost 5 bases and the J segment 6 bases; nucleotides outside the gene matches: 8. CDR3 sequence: CASSLEPGQGNEQFF. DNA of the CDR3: TGTGCCAGCAGTCTAGAACCGGGACAGGGCAATGAGCAGTTCTTC.

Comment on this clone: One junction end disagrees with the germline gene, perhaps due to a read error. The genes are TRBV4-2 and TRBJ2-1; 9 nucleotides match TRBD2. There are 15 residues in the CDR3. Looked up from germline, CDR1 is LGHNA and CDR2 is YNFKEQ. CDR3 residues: CVSSPGTSRDNEQFF. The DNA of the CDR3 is TGTGTCAGCAGCCCGGGGACTAGCCGGGACAATGAGCAGTTCTTC.

The CDR3 DNA reads as TGTGCCAGCAGTTACGGGGACAGGGGCTCGGAAAAACTGTTTTTT. Translation: CASSYGDRGSEKLFF. V usage is TRBV6-6 and J usage is TRBJ1-4; TRBD1 agrees at 10 bases. The germline CDR1 and CDR2 sequences are MNHNY and SVGAGI (reference sequence). Germline trimming cut 2 bases from V and 8 bases from J; bases unmatched to any gene: 5. The CDR3 covers 15 residues.

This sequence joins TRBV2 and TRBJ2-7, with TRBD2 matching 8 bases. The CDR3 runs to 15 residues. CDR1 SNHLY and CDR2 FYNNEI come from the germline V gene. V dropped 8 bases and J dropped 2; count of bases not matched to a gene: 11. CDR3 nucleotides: TGTGCCAGCTGCGGGGGGAGAACCGGGACCTACGAGCAGTACTTC. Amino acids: CASCGGRTGTYEQYF. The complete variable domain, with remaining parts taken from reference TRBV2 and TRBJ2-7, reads EPEVTQTPSHQVTQMGQEVILRCVPISNHLYFYWYRQILGQKVEFLVSFYNNEISEKSEIFDDQFSVERPDGSNFTLKIRSTKLEDSAMYFCASCGGRTGTYEQYFGPGTRLTVT.

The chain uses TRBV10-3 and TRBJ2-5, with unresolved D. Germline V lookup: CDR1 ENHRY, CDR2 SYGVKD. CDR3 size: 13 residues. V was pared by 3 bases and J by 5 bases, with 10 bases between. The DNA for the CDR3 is TGTGCCATCAGTGATATGGTAGAGGAGACCCAGTACTTC. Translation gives CAISDMVEETQYF.

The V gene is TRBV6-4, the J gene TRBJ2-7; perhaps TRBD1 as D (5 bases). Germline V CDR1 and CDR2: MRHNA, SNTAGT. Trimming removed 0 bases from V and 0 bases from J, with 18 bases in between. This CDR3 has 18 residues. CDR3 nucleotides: TGTGCCAGCAGTGACTCGATTTGTGATAGGGGCAACTCCTACGAGCAGTACTTC. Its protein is CASSDSICDRGNSYEQYF.

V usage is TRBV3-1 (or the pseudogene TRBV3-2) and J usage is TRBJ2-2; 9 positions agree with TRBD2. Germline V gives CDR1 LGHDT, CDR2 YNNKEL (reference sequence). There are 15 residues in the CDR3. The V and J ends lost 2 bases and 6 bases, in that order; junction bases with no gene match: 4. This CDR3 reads CASSQYSGSPGELFF. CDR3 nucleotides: TGTGCCAGCAGCCAATATAGCGGGAGCCCCGGGGAGCTGTTTTTT.

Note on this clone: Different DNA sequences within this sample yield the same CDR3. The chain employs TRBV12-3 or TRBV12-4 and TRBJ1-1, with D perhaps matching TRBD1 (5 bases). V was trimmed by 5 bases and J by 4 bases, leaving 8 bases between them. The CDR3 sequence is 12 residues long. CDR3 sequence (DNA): TGTGCCAGCAGTCCGCAGGGCACTGAAGCTTTCTTT. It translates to CASSPQGTEAFF.

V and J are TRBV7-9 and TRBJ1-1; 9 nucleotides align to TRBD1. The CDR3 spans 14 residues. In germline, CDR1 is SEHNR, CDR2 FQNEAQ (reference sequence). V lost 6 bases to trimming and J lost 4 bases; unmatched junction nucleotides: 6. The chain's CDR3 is CASRDTGGGTEAFF. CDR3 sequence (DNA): TGTGCCAGCAGGGACACAGGGGGCGGCACTGAAGCTTTCTTT.

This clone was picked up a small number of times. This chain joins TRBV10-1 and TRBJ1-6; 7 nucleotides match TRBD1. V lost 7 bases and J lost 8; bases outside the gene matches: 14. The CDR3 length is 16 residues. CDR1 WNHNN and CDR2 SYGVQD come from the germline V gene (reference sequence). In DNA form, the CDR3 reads TGCGCCAGCAACATGATTGGGACAGCCCCTTATTCACCCCTCCACTTT. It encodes CASNMIGTAPYSPLHF.

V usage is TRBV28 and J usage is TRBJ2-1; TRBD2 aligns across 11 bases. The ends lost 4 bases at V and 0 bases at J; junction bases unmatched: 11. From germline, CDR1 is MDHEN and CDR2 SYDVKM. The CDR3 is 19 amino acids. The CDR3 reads CASSYPGLAELSSYNEQFF. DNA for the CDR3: TGTGCCAGCAGTTACCCGGGACTAGCGGAATTGAGCTCCTACAATGAGCAGTTCTTC.

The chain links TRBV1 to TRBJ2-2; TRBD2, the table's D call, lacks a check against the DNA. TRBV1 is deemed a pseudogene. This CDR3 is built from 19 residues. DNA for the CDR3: TGCACCAGCAGCCAAGCGAGAAAAGACTTTGAATGGGACACCGGGGAGCTGTTTTTT. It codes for CTSSQARKDFEWDTGELFF.

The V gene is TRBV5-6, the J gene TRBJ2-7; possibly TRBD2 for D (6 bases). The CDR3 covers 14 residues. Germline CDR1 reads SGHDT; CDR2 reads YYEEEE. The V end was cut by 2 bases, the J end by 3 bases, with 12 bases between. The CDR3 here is CASSLDGRFYEQYF. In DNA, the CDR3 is TGTGCCAGCAGCTTAGACGGGAGATTCTACGAGCAGTACTTC.

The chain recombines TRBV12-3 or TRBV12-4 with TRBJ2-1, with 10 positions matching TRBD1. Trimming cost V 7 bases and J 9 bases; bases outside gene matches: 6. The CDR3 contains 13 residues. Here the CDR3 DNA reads TGTGCCAGCACCTGGGACAGGGGTGGTGAGCAGTTCTTC. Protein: CASTWDRGGEQFF.

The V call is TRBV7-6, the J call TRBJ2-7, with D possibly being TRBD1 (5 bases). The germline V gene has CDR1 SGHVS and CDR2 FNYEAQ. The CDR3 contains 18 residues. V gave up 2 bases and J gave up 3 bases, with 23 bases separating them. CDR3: CASSLSPRGRVLNYEQYF. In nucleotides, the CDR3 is TGTGCCAGCAGCTTATCCCCACGAGGCAGGGTATTAAACTACGAGCAGTACTTC.

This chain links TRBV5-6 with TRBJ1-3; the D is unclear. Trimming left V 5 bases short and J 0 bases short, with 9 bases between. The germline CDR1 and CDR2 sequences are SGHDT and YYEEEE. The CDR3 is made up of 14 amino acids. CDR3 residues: CASSFASSGNTIYF. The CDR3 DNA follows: TGTGCCAGCAGTTTCGCGAGCTCTGGAAACACCATATATTTT.

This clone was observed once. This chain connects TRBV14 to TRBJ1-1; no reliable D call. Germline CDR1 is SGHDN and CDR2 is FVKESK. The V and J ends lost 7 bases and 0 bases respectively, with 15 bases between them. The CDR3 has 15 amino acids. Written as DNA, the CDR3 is TGTGCCAGCATCTTAACAGCCCTTATGAACACTGAAGCTTTCTTT. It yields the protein CASILTALMNTEAFF.

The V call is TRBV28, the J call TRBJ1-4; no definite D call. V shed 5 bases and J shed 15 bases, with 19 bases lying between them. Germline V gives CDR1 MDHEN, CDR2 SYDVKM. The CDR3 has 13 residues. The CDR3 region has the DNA TGTGCCAGCAGTCCCGGAGGAACTGGAGGAGTGTTTTTT. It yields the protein CASSPGGTGGVFF.

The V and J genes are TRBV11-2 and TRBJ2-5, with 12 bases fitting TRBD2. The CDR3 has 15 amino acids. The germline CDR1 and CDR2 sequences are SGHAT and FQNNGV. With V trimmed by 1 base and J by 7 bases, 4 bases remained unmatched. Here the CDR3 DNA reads TGTGCCAGCAGCTTAGGGACTAGCGGGATCGGGACCCAGTACTTC. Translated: CASSLGTSGIGTQYF.

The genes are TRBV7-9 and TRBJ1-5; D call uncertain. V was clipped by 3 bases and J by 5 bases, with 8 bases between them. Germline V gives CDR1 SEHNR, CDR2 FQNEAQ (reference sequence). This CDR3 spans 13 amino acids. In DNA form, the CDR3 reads TGTGCCAGCAGCTTTGAGGGAGATCAGCCCCAGCATTTT. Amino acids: CASSFEGDQPQHF.

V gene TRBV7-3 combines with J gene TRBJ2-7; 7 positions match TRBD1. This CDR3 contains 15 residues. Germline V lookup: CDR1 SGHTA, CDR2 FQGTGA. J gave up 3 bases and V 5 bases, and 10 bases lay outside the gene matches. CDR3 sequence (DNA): TGTGCCAGCAGCCCCAAGGACAGGTTCGGCTACGAGCAGTACTTC. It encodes CASSPKDRFGYEQYF. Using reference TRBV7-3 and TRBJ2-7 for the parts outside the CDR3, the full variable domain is GAGVSQTPSNKVTEKGKYVELRCDPISGHTALYWYRQSLGQGPEFLIYFQGTGAADDSGLPNDRFFAVRPEGSVSTLKIQRTERGDSAVYLCASSPKDRFGYEQYFGPGTRLTVT.

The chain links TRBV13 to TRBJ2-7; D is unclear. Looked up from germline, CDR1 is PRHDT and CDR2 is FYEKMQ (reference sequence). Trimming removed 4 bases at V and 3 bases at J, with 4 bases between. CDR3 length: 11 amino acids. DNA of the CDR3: TGTGCCAGCAGCTCGGGCTACGAGCAGTACTTC. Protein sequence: CASSSGYEQYF.

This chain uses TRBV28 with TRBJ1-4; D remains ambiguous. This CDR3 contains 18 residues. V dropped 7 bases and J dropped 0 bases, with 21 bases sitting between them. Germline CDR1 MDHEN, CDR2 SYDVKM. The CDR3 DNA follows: TGTGCCAGCACTCTGGGCCCCGGAGGATTGACAACTAATGAAAAACTGTTTTTT. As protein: CASTLGPGGLTTNEKLFF.

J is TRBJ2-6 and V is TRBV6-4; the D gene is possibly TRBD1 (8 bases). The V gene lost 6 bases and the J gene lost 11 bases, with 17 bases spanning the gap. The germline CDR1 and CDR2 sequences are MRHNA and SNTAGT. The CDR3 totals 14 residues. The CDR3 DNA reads TGTGCCAGCAGATTGAGCGGGACAGGCGACGTCCTGACTTTC. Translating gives CASRLSGTGDVLTF.

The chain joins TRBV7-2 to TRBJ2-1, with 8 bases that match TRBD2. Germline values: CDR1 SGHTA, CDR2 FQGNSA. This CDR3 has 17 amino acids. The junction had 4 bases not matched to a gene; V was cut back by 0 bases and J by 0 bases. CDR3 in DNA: TGTGCCAGCAGCTTAGCGCCTAGCGGGTACTCCTACAATGAGCAGTTCTTC. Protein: CASSLAPSGYSYNEQFF.

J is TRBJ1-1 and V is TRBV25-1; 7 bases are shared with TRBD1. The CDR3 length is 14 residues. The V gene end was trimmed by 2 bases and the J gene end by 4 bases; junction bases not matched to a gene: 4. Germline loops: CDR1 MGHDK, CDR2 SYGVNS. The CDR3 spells CASSERQGVTEAFF. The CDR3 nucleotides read TGTGCCAGCAGTGAACGACAGGGAGTCACTGAAGCTTTCTTT. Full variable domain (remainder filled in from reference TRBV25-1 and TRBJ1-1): EADIYQTPRYLVIGTGKKITLECSQTMGHDKMYWYQQDPGMELHLIHYSYGVNSTEKGDLSSESTVSRIRTEHFPLTLESARPSHTSQYLCASSERQGVTEAFFGQGTRLTVV.